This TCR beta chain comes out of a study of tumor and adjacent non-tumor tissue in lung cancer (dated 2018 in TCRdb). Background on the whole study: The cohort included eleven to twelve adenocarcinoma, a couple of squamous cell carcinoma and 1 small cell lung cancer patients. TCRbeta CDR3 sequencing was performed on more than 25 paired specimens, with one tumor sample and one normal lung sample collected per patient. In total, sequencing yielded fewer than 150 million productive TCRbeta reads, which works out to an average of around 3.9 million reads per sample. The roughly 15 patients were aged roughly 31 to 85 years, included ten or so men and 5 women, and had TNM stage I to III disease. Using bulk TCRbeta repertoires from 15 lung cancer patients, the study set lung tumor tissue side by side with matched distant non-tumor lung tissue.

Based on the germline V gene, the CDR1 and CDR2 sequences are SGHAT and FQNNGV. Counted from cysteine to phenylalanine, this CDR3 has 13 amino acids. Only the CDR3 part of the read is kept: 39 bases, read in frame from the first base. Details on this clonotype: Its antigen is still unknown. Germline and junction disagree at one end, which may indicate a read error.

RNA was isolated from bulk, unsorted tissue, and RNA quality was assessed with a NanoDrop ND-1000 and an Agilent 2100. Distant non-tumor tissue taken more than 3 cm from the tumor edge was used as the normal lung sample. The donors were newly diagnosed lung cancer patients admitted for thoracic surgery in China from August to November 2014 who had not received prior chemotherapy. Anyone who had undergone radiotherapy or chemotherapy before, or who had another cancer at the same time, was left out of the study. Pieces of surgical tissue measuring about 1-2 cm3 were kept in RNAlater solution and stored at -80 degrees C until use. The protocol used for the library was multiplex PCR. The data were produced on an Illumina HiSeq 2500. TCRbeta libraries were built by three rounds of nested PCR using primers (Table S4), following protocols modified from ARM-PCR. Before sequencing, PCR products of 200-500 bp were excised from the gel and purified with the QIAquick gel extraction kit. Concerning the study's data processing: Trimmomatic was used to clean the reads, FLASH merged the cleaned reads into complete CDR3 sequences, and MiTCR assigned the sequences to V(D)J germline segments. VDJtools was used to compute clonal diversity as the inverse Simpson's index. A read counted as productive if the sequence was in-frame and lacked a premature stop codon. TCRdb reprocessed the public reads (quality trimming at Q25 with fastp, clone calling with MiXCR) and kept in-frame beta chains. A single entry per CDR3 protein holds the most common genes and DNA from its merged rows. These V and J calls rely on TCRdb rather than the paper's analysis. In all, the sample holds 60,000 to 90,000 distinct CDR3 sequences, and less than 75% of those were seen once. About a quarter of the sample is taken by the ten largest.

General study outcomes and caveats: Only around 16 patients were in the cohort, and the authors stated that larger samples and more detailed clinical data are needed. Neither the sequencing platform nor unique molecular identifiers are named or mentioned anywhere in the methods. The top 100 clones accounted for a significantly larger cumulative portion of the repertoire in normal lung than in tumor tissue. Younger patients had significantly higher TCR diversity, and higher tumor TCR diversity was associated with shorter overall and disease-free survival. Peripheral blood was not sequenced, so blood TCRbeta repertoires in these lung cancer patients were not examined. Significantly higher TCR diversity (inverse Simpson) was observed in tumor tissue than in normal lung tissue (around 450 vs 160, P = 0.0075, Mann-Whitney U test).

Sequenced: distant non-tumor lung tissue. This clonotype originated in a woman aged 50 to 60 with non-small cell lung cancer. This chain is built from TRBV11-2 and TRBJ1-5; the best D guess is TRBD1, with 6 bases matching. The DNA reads TGTGCTAGCATCGAAGACAGGAACCAGTCCCAGCATTTT. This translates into CASIEDRNQSQHF.